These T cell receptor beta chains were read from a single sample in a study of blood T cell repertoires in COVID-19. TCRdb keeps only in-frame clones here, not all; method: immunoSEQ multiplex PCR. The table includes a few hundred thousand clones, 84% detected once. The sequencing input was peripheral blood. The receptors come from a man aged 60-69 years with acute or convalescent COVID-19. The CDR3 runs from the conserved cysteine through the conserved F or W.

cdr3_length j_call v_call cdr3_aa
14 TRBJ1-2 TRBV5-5 CASSTLTGENGYTF
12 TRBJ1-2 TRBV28 CASRGDKYGYTF
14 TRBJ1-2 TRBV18 CASSPGAGSYGYTF
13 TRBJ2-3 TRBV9 CASSVGATMRQYF
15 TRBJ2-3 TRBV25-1 CASSDSTGYTDTQYF
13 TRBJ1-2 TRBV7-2 CASSLLQGNGYTF
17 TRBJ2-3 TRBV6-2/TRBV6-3 CASSYHPSSVGTDTQYF
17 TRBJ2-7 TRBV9 CASSDRPGTGISYEQYF
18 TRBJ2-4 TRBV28 CASSLFLAGGVAKNIQYF
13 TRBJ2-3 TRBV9 CASSVATGDTQYF
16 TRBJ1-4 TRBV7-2 CASSLKGWATNEKLFF
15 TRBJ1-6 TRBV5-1 CASSLGGTENSPLHF
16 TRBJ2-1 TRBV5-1 CASSLVTGVGYNEQFF
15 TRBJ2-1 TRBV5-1 CASSSTSETLHEQFF
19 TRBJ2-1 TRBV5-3 CARSNNRGATPRTGNEQFF
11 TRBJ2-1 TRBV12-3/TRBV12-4 CASRLYNEQFF
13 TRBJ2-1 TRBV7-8 CASSFSVGNEQFF
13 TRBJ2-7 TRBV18 CASSQGLNDEQYF
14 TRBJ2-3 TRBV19 CASSIRQGPNTQYF
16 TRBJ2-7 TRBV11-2 CASSLAGGQAWTEQYF
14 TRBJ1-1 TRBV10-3 CAIRTGQTNTEAFF
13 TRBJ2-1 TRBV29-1 CSVETGGDNEQFF
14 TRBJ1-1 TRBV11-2 CASSRPRDRVEAFF
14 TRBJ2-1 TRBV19 CASSIQGGSDEQFF
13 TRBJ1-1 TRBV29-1 CSVVSRGTTEAFF